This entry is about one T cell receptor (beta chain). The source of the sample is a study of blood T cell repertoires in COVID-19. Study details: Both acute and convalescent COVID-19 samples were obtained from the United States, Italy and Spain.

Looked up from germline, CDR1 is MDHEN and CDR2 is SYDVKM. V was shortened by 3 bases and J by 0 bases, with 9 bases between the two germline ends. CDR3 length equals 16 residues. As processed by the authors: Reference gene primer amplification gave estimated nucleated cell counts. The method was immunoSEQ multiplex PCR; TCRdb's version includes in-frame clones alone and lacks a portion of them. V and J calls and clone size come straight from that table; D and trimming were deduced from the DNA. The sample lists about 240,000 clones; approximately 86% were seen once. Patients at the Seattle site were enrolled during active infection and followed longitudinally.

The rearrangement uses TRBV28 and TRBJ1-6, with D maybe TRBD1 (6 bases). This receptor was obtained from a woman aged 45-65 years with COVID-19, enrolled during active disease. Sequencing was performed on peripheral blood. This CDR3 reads CASSFQDSSYNSPLHF. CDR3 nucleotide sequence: TGTGCCAGCAGTTTTCAGGACAGCTCCTATAATTCACCCCTCCACTTT. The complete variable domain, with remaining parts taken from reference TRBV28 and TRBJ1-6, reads DVKVTQSSRYLVKRTGEKVFLECVQDMDHENMFWYRQDPGLGLRLIYFSYDVKMKEKGDIPEGYSVSREKKERFSLILESASTNQTSMYLCASSFQDSSYNSPLHFGNGTRLTVT.